These 29 T cell receptor beta chains were all obtained from the same sample, sequenced in a study of blood T cell repertoires in COVID-19. Sequenced by immunoSEQ multiplex PCR; TCRdb stores in-frame clones only, minus some. The sample holds around 100,000 clones, about 85% seen once. Material: peripheral blood. These receptors were obtained from a man aged 40-55 years with acute or convalescent COVID-19.

The chain combines TRBV18 with TRBJ2-2; the D gene is possibly TRBD1 (5 bases). Looked up from germline, CDR1 is KGHSH and CDR2 is LQKENI. The CDR3 contains 15 residues. V was clipped by 3 bases and J by 3 bases, with 11 bases between them. The DNA for the CDR3 is TGTGCCAGCTCACCCGGCAGGGAACACACCGGGGAGCTGTTTTTT. Protein sequence: CASSPGREHTGELFF. The full variable domain, with the rest looked up from reference TRBV18 and TRBJ2-2, is NAGVMQNPRHLVRRRGQEARLRCSPMKGHSHVYWYRQLPEEGLKFMVYLQKENIIDESGMPKERFSAEFPKEGPSILRIQQVVRGDSAAYFCASSPGREHTGELFFGEGSRLTVL.

The chain links TRBV7-2 to TRBJ1-2; 7 nucleotides match TRBD1. V trimming: 5 bases; J trimming: 2 bases; junction bases outside the gene matches: 8. The CDR3 contains 15 residues. Germline assignment: CDR1 SGHTA and CDR2 FQGNSA. In DNA form, the CDR3 reads TGTGCCAGCAGCCGGAGGCAGGGGGGCAACTATGGCTACACCTTC. The encoded protein is CASSRRQGGNYGYTF. Together with reference TRBV7-2 and TRBJ1-2, the CDR3 gives the full variable domain: GAGVSQSPSNKVTEKGKDVELRCDPISGHTALYWYRQSLGQGLEFLIYFQGNSAPDKSGLPSDRFSAERTGGSVSTLTIQRTQQEDSAVYLCASSRRQGGNYGYTFGSGTRLTVV.

The chain uses TRBV2 and TRBJ2-7; 9 bases are shared with TRBD1. The CDR3 covers 15 residues. With V trimmed by 7 bases and J by 7 bases, 14 bases remained unmatched. Germline V gene sequence: CDR1 SNHLY, CDR2 FYNNEI. CDR3 protein: CASNPGQGSLWEQYF. The CDR3, as DNA: TGTGCCAGCAACCCCGGACAGGGGTCCCTCTGGGAGCAGTACTTC. Looking up the rest from reference TRBV2 and TRBJ2-7 gives the full variable domain: EPEVTQTPSHQVTQMGQEVILRCVPISNHLYFYWYRQILGQKVEFLVSFYNNEISEKSEIFDDQFSVERPDGSNFTLKIRSTKLEDSAMYFCASNPGQGSLWEQYFGPGTRLTVT.

The chain joins TRBV6-2 or TRBV6-3 to TRBJ2-1, with 9 bases matching TRBD1. This CDR3 has 15 amino acids. Losses at the gene ends were 2 bases for V and 10 bases for J; bases not matched to a gene: 9. The V gene's germline CDR1 is MNHEY and CDR2 SVGEGT. CDR3 DNA sequence: TGTGCCAGCAGTTACATGGGACAGGGTTTAGGCGAGCAGTTCTTC. This sequence encodes CASSYMGQGLGEQFF.

The chain employs TRBV19 and TRBJ1-5; D is possibly TRBD1 (6 bases). There are 15 residues in the CDR3. The germline gives CDR1 LNHDA, CDR2 SQIVND (reference sequence). Trimming shortened V by 9 bases and J by 0 bases, and 15 bases separated the two germline ends. The CDR3 loop is CASRTVLYSNQPQHF. The CDR3 DNA reads as TGTGCCAGCCGGACAGTCCTTTATAGCAATCAGCCCCAGCATTTT.

The gene calls are TRBV29-1 and TRBJ2-6; 7 nucleotides line up with TRBD1. CDR1 and CDR2 from the germline V gene are SQVTM and ANQGSEA. The CDR3 sequence is 14 residues long. J lost 0 bases, V lost 7 bases, and 3 bases had no gene match. CDR3 in DNA: TGCAGCGCTACAGGGGACTCTGGGGCCAACGTCCTGACTTTC. Its protein is CSATGDSGANVLTF.

This clone has a handful of counts. The chain employs TRBV5-1 and TRBJ1-4, with a tentative D call TRBD1 (5 bases). Germline CDR1 is SGHRS and CDR2 is YFSETQ. V was cut by 2 bases and J by 5 bases, with 10 bases left in between. This CDR3 region has 14 residues. This chain's CDR3 is CASSFQGSNEKLFF. CDR3 in DNA: TGCGCCAGCAGCTTCCAGGGTTCGAATGAAAAACTGTTTTTT.

The chain combines TRBV15 with TRBJ2-5, with D possibly TRBD2 on 6 matching bases. The germline V gene encodes CDR1 LNHNV and CDR2 YYDKDF (reference sequence). CDR3 length: 15 amino acids. V lost 1 base, J lost 5 bases, and 14 bases lay in between. CDR3 coding DNA: TGTGCCACCAGCAGAGGGTCGGGAGTTTTGGAGACCCAGTACTTC. Its translation is CATSRGSGVLETQYF. The whole variable domain, remainder taken from reference TRBV15 and TRBJ2-5, is DAMVIQNPRYQVTQFGKPVTLSCSQTLNHNVMYWYQQKSSQAPKLLFHYYDKDFNNEADTPDNFQSRRPNTSFCFLDIRSPGLGDTAMYLCATSRGSGVLETQYFGPGTRLLVL.

The chain couples TRBV10-3 to TRBJ2-5, with 7 bases that match TRBD2. The ends lost 0 bases at V and 5 bases at J; junction bases unmatched: 3. The CDR3 is 14 amino acids. Germline V lookup: CDR1 ENHRY, CDR2 SYGVKD. CDR3 bases: TGTGCCATCAGTGAGTCCGGGGGGATGGAGACCCAGTACTTC. Translating it yields CAISESGGMETQYF.

This chain connects TRBV23-1 to TRBJ2-6, with 13 bases fitting TRBD2. TRBV23-1 is an open reading frame whose function is uncertain. The CDR3 runs to 21 residues. The ends lost 0 bases at V and 0 bases at J; junction bases unmatched: 8. CDR3: CASSQSGLAGALTSGANVLTF. The DNA of the CDR3 is TGCGCCAGCAGTCAATCCGGACTAGCGGGGGCTCTTACCTCTGGGGCCAACGTCCTGACTTTC.

In the case of this clone: This sample includes further DNA sequences coding for the same CDR3. This rearrangement joins TRBV18 to TRBJ2-7; 9 positions match TRBD1. With 3 bases clipped from V and 2 bases from J, the junction kept 2 bases outside the gene matches. The CDR3 loop spans 14 amino acids. Germline V gene data show CDR1 as KGHSH and CDR2 as LQKENI. The DNA of the CDR3 is TGTGCCAGCTCACCCGGGACAGGGCCCTACGAGCAGTACTTC. This encodes CASSPGTGPYEQYF.

This clone came up a few times. This chain uses TRBV28 with TRBJ1-5; tentative D call: TRBD1 (6 bases). CDR1 is MDHEN and CDR2 is SYDVKM in the germline V gene. This CDR3 contains 14 residues. V lost 8 bases and J lost 4, with 15 bases in between. CDR3 region: CASRGQRGNQPQHF. In DNA, the CDR3 is TGTGCCAGCCGTGGACAGCGGGGAAATCAGCCCCAGCATTTT.

The rearrangement links TRBV7-9 to TRBJ1-1, with 8 positions matching TRBD1. V lost 3 bases, J lost 1 base, and 7 bases stayed unmatched. The CDR3 has 16 amino acids. CDR1 is SEHNR and CDR2 is FQNEAQ in the germline V gene (reference sequence). CDR3 in DNA: TGTGCCAGCAGCTTCGAGGACAGGGTGGAGAACACTGAAGCTTTCTTT. Translation gives CASSFEDRVENTEAFF.

This clone was observed a handful of times. The chain is built from TRBV5-1 and TRBJ1-1, with 7 bases that match TRBD1. V lost 4 bases and J lost 3; bases outside the gene matches: 12. Germline assignment: CDR1 SGHRS and CDR2 YFSETQ. This CDR3 has 16 amino acids. In DNA, the CDR3 is TGCGCCAGCAGCCCAGGACAGGCAACGGGGCACACTGAAGCTTTCTTT. Amino acids: CASSPGQATGHTEAFF.

This clone was counted between two and nine times. CDR3 residues: CARSLEGAGGSLSEQYF. The CDR3 nucleotides read TGTGCCAGAAGCTTAGAGGGGGCGGGAGGGTCTCTAAGTGAGCAGTACTTC. The rearrangement uses TRBV7-5 and TRBJ2-7; the table's D gene call, TRBD2, was not cross checked with the DNA. TRBV7-5 is described as a pseudogene. The CDR3 extends over 17 amino acids.

This clone came up a few times. The chain uses TRBV18 and TRBJ1-5, with a possible D match to TRBD1 (5 bases). The CDR3 is 16 residues long. In germline, CDR1 is KGHSH, CDR2 LQKENI. Trimming took 3 bases from V and 5 from J, leaving 17 bases between them. The CDR3 DNA reads as TGTGCCAGCTCACCTCCGTTAGGAGGGGACGATCAGCCCCAGCATTTT. This codes for CASSPPLGGDDQPQHF.

The chain is built from TRBV6-5 and TRBJ1-4, with D possibly TRBD1 on 5 matching bases. This CDR3 region has 15 residues. From germline, CDR1 is MNHEY and CDR2 SVGAGI. The germline V and J ends were trimmed by 6 bases and 7 bases, with 18 bases remaining between them. CDR3 coding DNA: TGTGCCAGCAGCCCCCGGCCAGGGCGTTTTGAAAAACTGTTTTTT. Translating it yields CASSPRPGRFEKLFF.

The rearrangement uses TRBV4-3 and TRBJ2-2; 9 nucleotides line up with TRBD2. Germline V gene sequence: CDR1 LGHNA, CDR2 YSLEER. After removal of 3 bases from V and 1 base from J, the junction contained 0 bases not matched to a gene. The CDR3 contains 15 residues. The CDR3 protein is CASSHSGGNTGELFF. DNA for the CDR3: TGCGCCAGCAGCCATAGCGGGGGGAACACCGGGGAGCTGTTTTTT.

For this clone: This CDR3 is also generated by other DNA sequences in the sample. The J gene is TRBJ2-5, the V gene TRBV7-2; 15 nucleotides agree with TRBD2. Germline-derived CDR1 and CDR2 are SGHTA and FQGNSA. CDR3 length: 16 amino acids. The junction had 3 bases not matched to a gene; V was cut back by 5 bases and J by 2 bases. The CDR3 DNA reads as TGTGCCAGCAGCCTAGGACTAGCGGGGGGGCAAGAGACCCAGTACTTC. Its protein product is CASSLGLAGGQETQYF.

The rearrangement links TRBV27 to TRBJ2-1; 9 bases are a match to TRBD1. Trimming removed 6 bases from V and 9 bases from J; junction bases left unmatched: 12. Germline lookup yields CDR1 MNHEY and CDR2 SMNVEV (reference sequence). This CDR3 comprises 15 residues. The CDR3 DNA reads TGTGCCAGCAGCATCACCATGACAGGGGGTGGTGAGCAGTTCTTC. This encodes CASSITMTGGGEQFF.

Regarding this clone: The identical CDR3 is also encoded by other nucleotide sequences in the sample. This chain joins TRBV5-1 and TRBJ2-2; 7 bases line up with TRBD2. This CDR3 contains 16 residues. Germline V gene lookup returns CDR1 SGHRS and CDR2 YFSETQ. Losses at the gene ends were 3 bases for V and 5 bases for J; bases not matched to a gene: 10. The CDR3 here is CASSYFGLGKTGELFF. CDR3 sequence (DNA): TGCGCCAGCAGCTACTTCGGACTAGGAAAGACCGGGGAGCTGTTTTTT.

A word on this clone: Other nucleotide sequences in the sample specify the same CDR3. The chain recombines TRBV6-5 with TRBJ1-1, with 8 bases identical to TRBD1. CDR1 and CDR2 from the germline V gene are MNHEY and SVGAGI. This CDR3 region has 14 residues. The junction had 7 bases not matched to a gene; V was cut back by 3 bases and J by 7 bases. In DNA, the CDR3 is TGTGCCAGCAGTTATACGGGACAGGCAAGTGAAGCTTTCTTT. Translating it yields CASSYTGQASEAFF.

A note on this clone: Other nucleotide sequences from this sample produce the same CDR3. The rearrangement uses TRBV5-1 and TRBJ2-3, with TRBD2 identical over 7 bases. CDR1 and CDR2 (germline): SGHRS, YFSETQ. CDR3 length: 16 residues. Unmatched junction bases numbered 6, after V lost 0 bases and J lost 2 bases. Written as DNA, the CDR3 is TGCGCCAGCAGCTTGGGGTTAGCGGGCAACACAGATACGCAGTATTTT. Protein product: CASSLGLAGNTDTQYF.

The V gene is TRBV6-5, the J gene TRBJ2-6; 9 positions agree with TRBD1. Germline V lookup: CDR1 MNHEY, CDR2 SVGAGI. The CDR3 contains 13 residues. The V and J ends lost 6 bases and 11 bases, in that order; junction bases with no gene match: 5. For the CDR3, the DNA is TGTGCCAGCAGATGGGGACAGGGAGACGTCCTGACTTTC. Translation gives CASRWGQGDVLTF.

The chain links TRBV19 to TRBJ2-5; 10 positions agree with TRBD2. Germline loops: CDR1 LNHDA, CDR2 SQIVND (reference sequence). V lost 5 bases to trimming and J lost 4 bases; unmatched junction nucleotides: 10. The CDR3 sequence is 16 residues long. The DNA of the CDR3 is TGTGCCAGTAGTCCTCATAGCGGGGGGACTCCAGAGACCCAGTACTTC. It codes for CASSPHSGGTPETQYF.

The genes are TRBV4-1 and TRBJ2-2; 8 nucleotides match TRBD2. There are 16 residues in the CDR3. V lost 2 bases to trimming and J lost 2 bases; unmatched junction nucleotides: 4. Germline loops: CDR1 MGHRA, CDR2 YSYEKL. CDR3 amino acids: CASSQLSGINTGELFF. CDR3 in DNA: TGCGCCAGCAGCCAACTTAGCGGGATCAACACCGGGGAGCTGTTTTTT.

The chain links TRBV5-1 to TRBJ1-2; 7 nucleotides match TRBD1. Germline V gene sequence: CDR1 SGHRS, CDR2 YFSETQ. This CDR3 comprises 13 residues. The trim removed 7 bases at V and 3 bases at J, leaving 6 bases unmatched. CDR3 DNA: TGCGCCAGCTCCCGGGACAGTGACTATGGCTACACCTTC. The encoded protein is CASSRDSDYGYTF.

The CDR3 coding sequence is TGCGCCAGCAGGGCCCTCACAGTCCCAGAGACCCAGTACTTC. It is translated as CASRALTVPETQYF. The rearrangement uses TRBV5-1 and TRBJ2-5, with D unresolved. V gave up 5 bases and J gave up 4 bases, with 15 bases separating them. The CDR3 is made up of 14 amino acids. CDR1 SGHRS and CDR2 YFSETQ come from the germline V gene.

This clone was recorded once. The CDR3 DNA is TGTGCCAGCAGCGGACAGGGCCGCACAGATACGCAGTATTTT. It codes for CASSGQGRTDTQYF. This sequence joins TRBV25-1 and TRBJ2-3; 8 nucleotides match TRBD1. Per the germline V gene, CDR1 is MGHDK and CDR2 is SYGVNS. V lost 6 bases and J lost 1; bases outside the gene matches: 3. The CDR3 runs to 14 residues.